The clone carrying this T cell receptor beta chain was found a few times. Antigen specificity is unknown. CDR3 length: 15 residues. Trimming shortened V by 1 base and J by 2 bases, and 10 bases separated the two germline ends. Germline V gives CDR1 ENHRY, CDR2 SYGVKD. This entry comes from a study of response to subunit inactivated influenza vaccine. Whole-study results and caveats: Few additional T cells are recruited per seasonal influenza vaccination, authors suggested.

One entry per CDR3 protein results from TCRdb running MiXCR on the RT-PCR reads. Here the sample spans around 520,000 distinct CDR3 sequences, 25% being singletons. This TCR derives from a man aged 45-65 years who received an inactivated influenza vaccine. The chain has TRBV10-3 and TRBJ2-3; D may correspond to TRBD1 or TRBD2 (5 bases each). Here the sequenced sample was CD4+ T cells sorted from PBMCs, taken 5 days after vaccination. The CDR3 region is CAISEFRGDTDTQYF. Written as DNA, the CDR3 is TGTGCCATCAGTGAGTTTCGGGGCGACACAGATACGCAGTATTTT.